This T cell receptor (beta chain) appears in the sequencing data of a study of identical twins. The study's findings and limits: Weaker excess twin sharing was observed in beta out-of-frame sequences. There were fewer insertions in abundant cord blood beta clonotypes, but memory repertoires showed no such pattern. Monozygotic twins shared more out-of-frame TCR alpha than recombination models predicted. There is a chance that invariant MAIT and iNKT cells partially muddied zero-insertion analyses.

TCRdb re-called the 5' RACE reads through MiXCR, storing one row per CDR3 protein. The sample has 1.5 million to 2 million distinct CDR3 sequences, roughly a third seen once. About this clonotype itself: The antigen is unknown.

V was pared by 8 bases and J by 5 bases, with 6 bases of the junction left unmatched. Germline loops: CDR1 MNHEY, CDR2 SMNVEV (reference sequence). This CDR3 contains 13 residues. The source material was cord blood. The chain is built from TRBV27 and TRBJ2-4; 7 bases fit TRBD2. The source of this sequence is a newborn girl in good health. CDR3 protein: CASGPAGENIQYF. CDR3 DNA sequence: TGTGCCAGCGGACCGGCGGGGGAAAACATTCAGTACTTC.